Listed here are 13 T cell receptor beta chains from one sample, sequenced in a study of blood T cell repertoires in COVID-19. Clones were sequenced by immunoSEQ multiplex PCR, and TCRdb holds only the in-frame ones, with some missing. Seen here are 300,000 to 350,000 clones, around nine tenths observed once, and the top ten hold less than 9.5%. The material sequenced was PBMCs or T cells enriched from blood (not recorded which). The source is a woman in her twenties or thirties who had recovered from COVID-19.

The gene calls are TRBV29-1 and TRBJ1-2; unclear D gene. V lost 3 bases to trimming and J lost 3 bases, with 11 bases between them. Germline V gene data show CDR1 as SQVTM and CDR2 as ANQGSEA. The CDR3 is made up of 13 amino acids. This CDR3 reads CSVEVGFDYGYTF. In DNA form, the CDR3 reads TGCAGCGTTGAGGTCGGGTTTGACTATGGCTACACCTTC.

The V and J genes are TRBV2 and TRBJ1-2, with TRBD1 matching over 9 bases. Germline-derived CDR1 and CDR2 are SNHLY and FYNNEI. Germline trimming cut 7 bases from V and 2 bases from J; bases unmatched to any gene: 8. The CDR3 has 15 residues. The CDR3 DNA sequence: TGTGCCAGCAAGTTACAGGGGGCCTCAAACTATGGCTACACCTTC. Protein: CASKLQGASNYGYTF.

The gene calls are TRBV6-5 and TRBJ1-2; possibly TRBD1 for D (6 bases). V lost 3 bases and J 1 base, leaving 15 bases between the germline ends. The CDR3 loop spans 16 amino acids. Germline assignment: CDR1 MNHEY and CDR2 SVGAGI. Here the CDR3 reads CASSYTSQDSNYGYTF. For the CDR3, the DNA is TGTGCCAGCAGTTATACATCGCAGGACAGTAACTATGGCTACACCTTC.

The V call is TRBV20-1, the J call TRBJ2-5, with D hard to call. Germline lookup yields CDR1 DFQATT and CDR2 SNEGSKA (reference sequence). V was cut by 5 bases and J by 4 bases, with 5 bases left in between. CDR3 length: 10 residues. The CDR3 DNA reads as TGCAGTGCTTATCGAGAGACCCAGTACTTC. The encoded protein is CSAYRETQYF.

V and J are TRBV19 and TRBJ1-2; 7 nucleotides align to TRBD1. The CDR3 sequence is 14 residues long. V trimming: 6 bases; J trimming: 2 bases; junction bases outside the gene matches: 6. Per the germline V gene, CDR1 is LNHDA and CDR2 is SQIVND (reference sequence). CDR3 DNA: TGTGCCAGTAGACAAACAGGGGCCAACTATGGCTACACCTTC. Protein: CASRQTGANYGYTF.

The chain has TRBV11-2 and TRBJ2-7, with D possibly being TRBD1 (6 bases). Germline V CDR1 and CDR2: SGHAT, FQNNGV. The CDR3 sequence is 16 residues long. V lost 0 bases, J lost 0 bases, and 12 bases lay in between. This chain's CDR3 is CASSLEWDTSSYEQYF. The CDR3 DNA follows: TGTGCCAGCAGCTTAGAGTGGGACACCTCCTCCTACGAGCAGTACTTC.

The chain carries TRBV5-4 and TRBJ2-1, with 8 bases that match TRBD1. CDR3 length equals 13 residues. V shed 0 bases and J 7 bases; nucleotides not matched to a gene: 0. Per germline, CDR1 SGHNT and CDR2 YYREEE (reference sequence). CDR3 DNA sequence: TGTGCCAGCAGCTTGGACAGGGGGAATGAGCAGTTCTTC. Translated: CASSLDRGNEQFF.

The sample holds one count of this clone. The rearrangement uses TRBV11-2 and TRBJ1-1; 7 nucleotides align to TRBD1. J gave up 8 bases and V 2 bases, and 5 bases lay outside the gene matches. The CDR3 runs 13 residues. The germline V gene has CDR1 SGHAT and CDR2 FQNNGV. CDR3 coding DNA: TGTGCCAGCAGCTTACAGGGGGTCGGGGAAGCTTTCTTT. This translates into CASSLQGVGEAFF.

V is TRBV4-1 and J is TRBJ2-1, with TRBD2 identical over 8 bases. CDR1 is MGHRA and CDR2 is YSYEKL in the germline V gene. Unmatched junction bases numbered 11, after V lost 3 bases and J lost 13 bases. The CDR3 runs 14 residues. Here the CDR3 reads CASSHGLATYPQFF. DNA of the CDR3: TGCGCCAGCAGCCATGGACTAGCCACATACCCCCAGTTCTTC.

This clone showed up just a few times. The sample has other DNA sequences that encode this CDR3 too. Written as DNA, the CDR3 is TGTGCCAGCAGCTTACGCGACTATGGCTACACCTTC. Translation: CASSLRDYGYTF. V gene TRBV7-9 combines with J gene TRBJ1-2; D is uncertain. The germline CDR1 and CDR2 sequences are SEHNR and FQNEAQ (reference sequence). V lost 2 bases and J lost 3, with 4 bases in between. The CDR3 has 12 amino acids.

This sequence joins TRBV19 and TRBJ1-5; possible D gene TRBD1, 5 bases. There are 20 residues in the CDR3. Germline V gene data show CDR1 as LNHDA and CDR2 as SQIVND (reference sequence). V lost 4 bases, J lost 0 bases, and 25 bases lay in between. For the CDR3, the DNA is TGTGCCAGTAGTAGGGGACCGGGGGAAAGCAAGATATATAGCAATCAGCCCCAGCATTTT. Encoded protein: CASSRGPGESKIYSNQPQHF.

This clone was recorded once. The chain has TRBV9 and TRBJ2-2, with 7 bases lining up with TRBD2. CDR3 length: 16 residues. With V trimmed by 4 bases and J by 4 bases, 10 bases remained unmatched. CDR1 and CDR2 from the germline V gene are SGDLS and YYNGEE. The CDR3, as DNA: TGTGCCAGCAGCTCCCCTGGCGGGAGTGTCACCGGGGAGCTGTTTTTT. Translated: CASSSPGGSVTGELFF.

V usage is TRBV19 and J usage is TRBJ2-1; TRBD2 aligns across 7 bases. Per the germline V gene, CDR1 is LNHDA and CDR2 is SQIVND (reference sequence). The V segment lost 2 bases and the J segment 3 bases; nucleotides outside the gene matches: 7. The CDR3 consists of 16 residues. Written as DNA, the CDR3 is TGTGCCAGTAGTATAAGAAGCGGGACCTTCTACAATGAGCAGTTCTTC. Its translation: CASSIRSGTFYNEQFF. Full variable domain (outside the CDR3, taken from reference TRBV19 and TRBJ2-1): DGGITQSPKYLFRKEGQNVTLSCEQNLNHDAMYWYRQDPGQGLRLIYYSQIVNDFQKGDIAEGYSVSREKKESFPLTVTSAQKNPTAFYLCASSIRSGTFYNEQFFGPGTRLTVL.